The sample holds a few counts of the clone carrying this T cell receptor beta chain. Antigen specificity is unknown. Molecular barcoding with unique molecular identifiers was used for the TCRbeta library. TCRdb passed the PCR reads through MiXCR, listing each CDR3 protein once. The sample has about 400,000 distinct CDR3 sequences, 15% to 20% seen once; the top ten hold roughly 29%. The sample is drawn from a study of T-cell reconstitution after alpha-beta-depleted transplantation in children. Study observations and caveats: Alpha-beta T cells about two months after transplant reportedly derived from several hundred expanded graft clones.

The CDR3 length is 16 residues. From germline, CDR1 is KGHDR and CDR2 SFDVKD. J gave up 8 bases and V 5 bases, and 6 bases lay outside the gene matches. This material consisted of PBMCs, mostly from graft donor cells, taken 360 days after TCRalphabeta/CD19-depleted stem cell transplant. This chain uses TRBV24-1 with TRBJ2-1; 15 bases match TRBD2. The receptor was derived from a boy under three years old who had a stem cell transplant for Wiskott-Aldrich syndrome, so the T cells may come from the graft donor. CDR3 sequence: CATSGGLAGGGYEQFF. CDR3 nucleotides: TGTGCCACCAGTGGGGGACTAGCGGGAGGCGGGTATGAGCAGTTCTTC.